This TCR beta chain emerged from a study of T cells in Graves' hyperthyroidism and ophthalmopathy. The CDR3 regions of TCR beta were amplified from RNA transcripts. The HTBI primer set served for first-round RT-PCR of the TCR CDR3. TCRdb re-called the multiplex PCR reads through MiXCR, storing one row per CDR3 protein. The data hold some 530,000 distinct CDR3 sequences, with about 20% observed a single time. Uncontrolled infection, other autoimmune disease, pregnancy or lactation barred patients from enrollment. This clonotype has just one count. Antigen: not known. Study-level findings and limits: Among thyroid clonotypes expanded above 0.001, most also appeared in blood. It was a median approximately 7.1 months before onset that the model predicted ophthalmopathy.

Per germline, CDR1 MNHNS and CDR2 SASEGT. This CDR3 comprises 14 residues. V was cut by 10 bases and J by 0 bases, with 15 bases left in between. The chain carries TRBV6-1 and TRBJ1-1; D may be TRBD1 (6 bases). The receptor was isolated from a woman aged 65 to 85 with Graves' ophthalmopathy. What was sequenced was blood. The DNA of the CDR3 is TGTGCCACCGATCGAACAGGGTTGAACACTGAAGCTTTCTTT. This encodes CATDRTGLNTEAFF.